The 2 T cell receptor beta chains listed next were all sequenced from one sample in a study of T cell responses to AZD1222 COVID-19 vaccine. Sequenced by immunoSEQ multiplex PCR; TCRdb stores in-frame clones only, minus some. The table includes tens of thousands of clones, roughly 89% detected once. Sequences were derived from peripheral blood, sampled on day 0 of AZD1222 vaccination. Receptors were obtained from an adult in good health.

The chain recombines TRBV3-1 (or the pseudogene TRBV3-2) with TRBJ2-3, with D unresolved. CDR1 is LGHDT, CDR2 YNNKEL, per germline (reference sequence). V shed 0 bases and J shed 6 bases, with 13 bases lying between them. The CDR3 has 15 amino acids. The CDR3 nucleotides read TGTGCCAGCAGCCAAGAAACGCGGACCTCGGATACGCAGTATTTT. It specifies CASSQETRTSDTQYF.

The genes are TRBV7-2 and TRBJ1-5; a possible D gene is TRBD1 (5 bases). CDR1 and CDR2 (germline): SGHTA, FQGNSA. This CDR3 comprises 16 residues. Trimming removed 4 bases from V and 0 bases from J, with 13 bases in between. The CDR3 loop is CASSSSGYYSNQPQHF. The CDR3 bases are TGTGCCAGCAGCTCCTCAGGGTACTATAGCAATCAGCCCCAGCATTTT.